The rows below give T cell receptor beta chains drawn from one sample of a study of T cell responses to AZD1222 COVID-19 vaccine. The protocol was immunoSEQ multiplex PCR, while the TCRdb copy is restricted to in-frame clones and leaves out a portion. The sample records 110,000 or so clones, more than 80% being singletons. The input for sequencing was peripheral blood, taken on day 0 of AZD1222 vaccination. These receptor sequences come from an adult in good health. CDR3s include the opening cysteine and the closing phenylalanine or tryptophan. Each record gives: clone size, V gene, J gene, D gene, CDR3 protein, CDR3 DNA. The D gene is left open where the match is weak. Size is omitted from some rows. Given values are once, few, many or a class for expanded clones.

once	TRBV9	TRBJ2-3	-	CASNGGTSTDTQYF	TGTGCCAGCAATGGGGGGACTAGCACAGATACGCAGTATTTT
-	TRBV3-1/TRBV3-2	TRBJ1-6	-	CASARGVYNSPLHF	TGTGCCAGCGCCAGGGGCGTCTATAATTCACCCCTCCACTTT
-	TRBV18	TRBJ2-5	TRBD2	CASSPPLGGETQYF	TGTGCCAGCTCACCACCCCTCGGGGGGGAGACCCAGTACTTC
-	TRBV7-3	TRBJ1-1	-	CASSSDGVKETEAFF	TGTGCCAGCAGCTCGGACGGGGTGAAGGAGACTGAAGCTTTCTTT
-	TRBV3-1/TRBV3-2	TRBJ1-4	TRBD1	CASSEALTGRNEKLFF	TGTGCCAGCAGCGAAGCCCTGACAGGGCGGAATGAAAAACTGTTTTTT
-	TRBV6-5	TRBJ1-2	TRBD1	CASSYDRVNYGYTF	TGTGCCAGCAGTTATGACAGGGTAAACTATGGCTACACCTTC
-	TRBV24-1	TRBJ2-3	-	CATSDPSTDTQYF	TGTGCCACCAGTGATCCTAGCACAGATACGCAGTATTTT
-	TRBV5-1	TRBJ1-4	-	CASSLEVGGIEKLFF	TGCGCCAGCAGCTTGGAAGTAGGGGGAATTGAAAAACTGTTTTTT
-	TRBV27	TRBJ2-1	-	CASSLGGSYNEQFF	TGTGCCAGCAGTTTGGGTGGATCCTACAATGAGCAGTTCTTC
-	TRBV5-6	TRBJ2-1	TRBD2	CASSFRTSGYLSYNEQFF	TGTGCCAGCAGCTTTCGGACTAGCGGGTACCTCTCCTACAATGAGCAGTTCTTC
-	TRBV4-2	TRBJ2-2	-	CASSLRTRGNTGELFF	TGTGCCAGCAGCCTCCGGACAAGGGGAAACACCGGGGAGCTGTTTTTT
-	TRBV6-5	TRBJ1-2	TRBD1	CASRSDRGDGYTF	TGTGCCAGCAGGTCGGACAGGGGGGATGGCTACACCTTC
-	TRBV9	TRBJ2-7	TRBD1	CASSATGVSYEQYF	TGTGCCAGCAGCGCGACAGGGGTGTCCTACGAGCAGTACTTC
-	TRBV24-1	TRBJ2-5	-	CATSDYETQYF	TGTGCCACCAGTGACTACGAAACCCAGTACTTC
-	TRBV12-3/TRBV12-4	TRBJ2-2	-	CASSYNTGELFF	TGTGCCAGCAGTTATAACACCGGGGAGCTGTTTTTT
-	TRBV19	TRBJ1-5	TRBD1	CASRTQGTVSNQPQHF	TGTGCCAGTAGAACCCAAGGGACAGTTAGCAATCAGCCCCAGCATTTT
-	TRBV2	TRBJ2-3	TRBD1	CASSRQGVDLKDTQYF	TGTGCCAGCAGTAGACAGGGGGTCGACCTAAAAGATACGCAGTATTTT
once	TRBV12-3/TRBV12-4	TRBJ1-6	-	CASSSGRSPLHF	TGTGCCAGCAGCTCGGGACGGTCACCCCTCCACTTT
-	TRBV6-1	TRBJ1-1	-	CASREGFSNTEAFF	TGTGCCAGCAGGGAAGGATTTTCGAACACTGAAGCTTTCTTT
-	TRBV27	TRBJ2-7	-	CASSLSLQDYEQYF	TGTGCCAGCAGTTTATCGCTACAGGACTACGAGCAGTACTTC
-	TRBV19	TRBJ1-5	-	CASNLRGRTGNQPQHF	TGTGCCAGTAATCTTCGGGGGCGCACCGGCAATCAGCCCCAGCATTTT
-	TRBV7-9	TRBJ2-5	-	CASSQPQGMETQYF	TGTGCCAGCAGCCAACCCCAGGGAATGGAGACCCAGTACTTC
-	TRBV6-2/TRBV6-3	TRBJ2-5	TRBD2	CASSHLRASGPGTQYF	TGTGCCAGCAGTCACCTGAGGGCTAGCGGCCCGGGGACCCAGTACTTC
-	TRBV7-3	TRBJ1-2	TRBD1	CASSNRQGAFDYGYTF	TGTGCCAGCAGCAACCGACAGGGTGCCTTCGACTATGGCTACACCTTC
few	TRBV15	TRBJ2-1	-	CATSRVLVRDEQFF	TGTGCCACCAGCAGAGTCCTCGTCAGGGATGAGCAGTTCTTC
-	TRBV6-5	TRBJ1-1	TRBD1	CASRPNRGGNTEAFF	TGTGCCAGCAGGCCCAACAGGGGAGGGAACACTGAAGCTTTCTTT
-	TRBV7-6	TRBJ2-1	-	CASSLTGTDEQFF	TGTGCCAGCAGCTTGACAGGTACCGATGAGCAGTTCTTC
-	TRBV7-9	TRBJ1-5	-	CASSLTLQPNSNQPQHF	TGTGCCAGCAGCTTAACTTTACAGCCGAATAGCAATCAGCCCCAGCATTTT
-	TRBV19	TRBJ2-3	-	CASSPHRTSTDTQYF	TGTGCCAGTAGCCCACACCGGACGAGCACAGATACGCAGTATTTT
once	TRBV6-4	TRBJ1-6	-	CASSEGQPAPLHF	TGTGCCAGCAGTGAAGGCCAGCCTGCCCCCCTCCACTTT
-	TRBV6-1	TRBJ1-1	-	CASSELLSGNTEAFF	TGTGCCAGCAGTGAACTTTTGTCCGGGAACACTGAAGCTTTCTTT
-	TRBV24-1	TRBJ1-3	-	CATVGEADTIYF	TGTGCCACCGTGGGTGAGGCGGACACCATATATTTT
-	TRBV10-3	TRBJ1-2	TRBD1	CAISGQGLDYTF	TGTGCCATCAGTGGACAGGGCCTTGACTACACCTTC
-	TRBV27	TRBJ2-7	-	CASSLRQGMYEQYF	TGTGCCAGCAGTTTGAGGCAGGGAATGTACGAGCAGTACTTC
-	TRBV12-5	TRBJ1-5	-	CASGLVGSPQPQHF	TGTGCTAGTGGTTTGGTGGGAAGCCCACAGCCCCAGCATTTT
-	TRBV6-6	TRBJ2-5	TRBD1	CASSRTGGEGFSKTQYF	TGTGCCAGCAGTCGGACAGGGGGTGAGGGTTTTTCAAAGACCCAGTACTTC
-	TRBV28	TRBJ2-7	TRBD2	CATRGSGVNEQYF	TGTGCCACCCGGGGTAGCGGGGTCAACGAGCAGTACTTC
-	TRBV25-1	TRBJ1-2	-	CASSPGDLYGYTF	TGTGCCAGCAGTCCCGGGGACCTCTATGGCTACACCTTC
-	TRBV14	TRBJ1-1	-	CASSQAPGLGRRAFF	TGTGCCAGCAGCCAAGCCCCAGGCCTTGGTCGTAGGGCTTTCTTT
-	TRBV28	TRBJ2-2	TRBD1	CASSRQGLNSGELFF	TGTGCCAGCAGTCGACAGGGGCTGAACAGCGGGGAGCTGTTTTTT
-	TRBV7-5	TRBJ1-6	-	CARSLLRGGSPLHF	TGTGCCAGAAGCTTGCTAAGGGGAGGCTCACCCCTCCACTTT
-	TRBV7-2	TRBJ1-2	-	CASSLGVQMGYGYTF	TGTGCCAGCAGCTTAGGGGTCCAGATGGGATATGGCTACACCTTC